Sequencing of this TCR beta chain was carried out in a study of blood T cell repertoires in COVID-19. Across the study: Some COVID-19 samples were acute and others convalescent; all came from the United States, Italy and Spain. PBMCs, B-cell-depleted T cells, or T cells provided the cDNA or gDNA that made up the material.

The CDR3 contains 12 residues. Germline CDR1 and CDR2: MNHNS and SASEGT. The ends were cut back, 3 bases at V and 14 bases at J, with 11 bases in the middle. Authors' processing steps: Counts of nucleated cells, estimated from reference gene primer amplification, were obtained. Assay: immunoSEQ multiplex PCR; the TCRdb copy retains only in-frame clones and omits some. V and J calls and clone size come straight from that table; D and trimming were deduced from the DNA. The sample consists of some 120,000 clones, 75% to 85% of them appearing once. The chain carries TRBV6-1 and TRBJ1-6; D is possibly TRBD1 (6 bases). The source is a human donor in a cohort sampled during active COVID-19. Input material: peripheral blood. The CDR3 DNA follows: TGTGCCAGCAGTGAGAGGGGACACTCCCTCCACTTT. Protein product: CASSERGHSLHF.